This T cell receptor (beta chain) appears in the sequencing data of a study of T-cell memory formation after mild COVID-19. Overall study findings and caveats: Whether day 37 second-wave clones are SARS-CoV-2-specific was not confirmed. Contracting clones from day 15 to 85 had balanced CD4/CD8; later expanders favoured CD4+. Chiefly within CM and EM were the contracting CD4+ clones; CD8+ ones were within EMRA.

The CDR3 is 15 residues long. The V gene's germline CDR1 is SGHRS and CDR2 YFSETQ. V was trimmed by 7 bases and J by 0 bases, leaving 14 bases between them. 5'RACE primed at constant segments yielded TCR alpha and TCR beta cDNA libraries bearing sample barcodes and UMIs. MiXCR, run by TCRdb on the 5' RACE reads, gives a single entry per CDR3 protein. The sample lists around 300,000 distinct CDR3 sequences, approximately 13% seen once, with about 20% in the top ten. Only a few counts were recorded for this clonotype. Its antigen is not known. This TCR was sampled from a man younger than 35 who had mild COVID-19 (a few samples of this study predate the infection). Cell type and time point are not known. The gene calls are TRBV5-1 and TRBJ2-1; TRBD1 or TRBD2 may be the D gene (5 bases each). Sequencing was carried out using PBMCs or a T cell subset sorted from them (not recorded which). This CDR3 reads CASRDGTLSYNEQFF. CDR3 nucleotide sequence: TGCGCCAGCCGGGACGGCACCCTCTCCTACAATGAGCAGTTCTTC.